This T cell receptor beta chain was observed in a study of T cell responses to AZD1222 COVID-19 vaccine. Study results and limitations: Most donors were white British and more were female, and clonal diversity was possibly underestimated. Unmutated variant regions are reportedly targeted by nearly half of spike-specific TCRs.

V trimming: 5 bases; J trimming: 4 bases; junction bases outside the gene matches: 8. The CDR3 totals 16 residues. Germline lookup yields CDR1 MNHEY and CDR2 SMNVEV (reference sequence). Some clones are missing from TCRdb's copy, which holds only in-frame ones; the method was immunoSEQ multiplex PCR. In the table there are tens of thousands of clones, around nine tenths of which are singletons. About this clone: Antigen specificity is unknown.

This chain joins TRBV27 and TRBJ1-5, with 10 bases fitting TRBD1. The source was peripheral blood, collected on day 0 of MenACWY control vaccination. The source of this sequence is an adult in good health. The CDR3 sequence is CASSMDRGGRNQPQHF. The CDR3 DNA reads as TGTGCCAGCAGTATGGACAGGGGGGGAAGAAATCAGCCCCAGCATTTT.